Below, 9 T cell receptor beta chains from the same sample are listed, as sequenced in a study of radiotherapy plus CTLA-4 blockade in lung cancer. Assay: immunoSEQ multiplex PCR; the TCRdb copy retains only in-frame clones and omits some. The sample includes 9,500 to 15,000 clones, around 80% of them seen just once. Sequencing used peripheral blood, obtained from a patient treated with radiotherapy plus ipilimumab. The source of these receptors is a human donor with non-small cell lung cancer that progressed on radiotherapy plus ipilimumab.

This chain uses TRBV19 with TRBJ2-2; D gene unclear. The CDR3 covers 14 residues. The V gene lost 10 bases and the J gene lost 1 base, with 13 bases spanning the gap. CDR1 is LNHDA, CDR2 SQIVND, per germline (reference sequence). The CDR3 bases are TGTGCCACCTGGGGAAGGCAGAACACCGGGGAGCTGTTTTTT. Its protein product is CATWGRQNTGELFF.

The rearrangement joins TRBV29-1 to TRBJ1-4, with TRBD1 matching over 7 bases. The CDR3 runs to 16 residues. Germline V gene sequence: CDR1 SQVTM, CDR2 ANQGSEA. The V segment lost 4 bases and the J segment 8 bases; nucleotides outside the gene matches: 16. CDR3 nucleotide sequence: TGCAGCGTTGGTAACCGTTTAGGGGGCGCAGAGGAAAAACTGTTTTTT. Translation gives CSVGNRLGGAEEKLFF.

V usage is TRBV4-1 and J usage is TRBJ1-1; D is ambiguous. Germline-derived CDR1 and CDR2 are MGHRA and YSYEKL. V was cut by 1 base and J by 3 bases, with 6 bases left in between. There are 13 residues in the CDR3. In nucleotides, the CDR3 is TGCGCCAGCAGCCAAGGTCTGGACACTGAAGCTTTCTTT. It is translated as CASSQGLDTEAFF.

The J gene is TRBJ2-1, the V gene TRBV19; D may match TRBD1 or TRBD2 (5 bases each). From germline, CDR1 is LNHDA and CDR2 SQIVND (reference sequence). The CDR3 totals 14 residues. V shed 10 bases and J shed 4 bases, with 17 bases lying between them. The CDR3 nucleotides are TGTGCCACCCCGGGGCACAGTTTTTACAATGAGCAGTTCTTC. Protein product: CATPGHSFYNEQFF.

The chain uses TRBV29-1 and TRBJ2-7; TRBD2 might be the D (6 bases). In germline, CDR1 is SQVTM, CDR2 ANQGSEA. The CDR3 contains 15 residues. Trimming pared 4 bases from V and 2 bases from J, leaving 18 bases between. CDR3 loop: CSVVGAGDSAYEQYF. The CDR3 nucleotides are TGCAGCGTTGTAGGGGCTGGGGACTCCGCCTACGAGCAGTACTTC.

This clone was picked up a small number of times. V gene TRBV6-5 combines with J gene TRBJ1-5; 8 positions match TRBD1. CDR1 is MNHEY and CDR2 is SVGAGI in the germline V gene. The trim removed 4 bases at V and 4 bases at J, leaving 6 bases unmatched. This CDR3 contains 15 residues. The CDR3 region has the DNA TGTGCCAGCAGTTCGGGACAGGCGGGGAATCAGCCCCAGCATTTT. As protein: CASSSGQAGNQPQHF.

This clone has just a few counts. This chain links TRBV27 with TRBJ1-1; D might be TRBD1 (5 bases). This CDR3 is 17 amino acids long. Trimming took off 8 bases at V and 1 base at J, with 23 bases between the two ends. CDR1 and CDR2 (germline): MNHEY, SMNVEV (reference sequence). The CDR3 DNA is TGTGCCAGCCGCCCTCGCCTCCCGGGGCTCGAGAACACTGAAGCTTTCTTT. It yields the protein CASRPRLPGLENTEAFF.

The chain combines TRBV2 with TRBJ2-3; D possibly corresponds to TRBD2 (6 bases). The CDR3 contains 18 residues. The ends were cut back, 10 bases at V and 3 bases at J, with 29 bases in the middle. Germline lookup yields CDR1 SNHLY and CDR2 FYNNEI. For the CDR3, the DNA is TGTGCCAACCTGTTGTGGCGGGGCGGGGTACGGGGGACAGATACGCAGTATTTT. Translated: CANLLWRGGVRGTDTQYF. The full variable domain, in which reference TRBV2 and TRBJ2-3 provide the parts outside the CDR3, is EPEVTQTPSHQVTQMGQEVILRCVPISNHLYFYWYRQILGQKVEFLVSFYNNEISEKSEIFDDQFSVERPDGSNFTLKIRSTKLEDSAMYFCANLLWRGGVRGTDTQYFGPGTRLTVL.

This CDR3 is CASTRLAGGGETQYF. The CDR3 region has the DNA TGTGCCAGCACTCGACTAGCGGGGGGAGGTGAGACCCAGTACTTC. The genes are TRBV2 and TRBJ2-5; the match to TRBD2 covers 13 bases. The CDR3 loop spans 15 amino acids. Germline CDR1 reads SNHLY; CDR2 reads FYNNEI. V was pared by 7 bases and J by 5 bases, with 7 bases of the junction left unmatched.